This TCR beta chain derives from a study of low-dose radiotherapy and immunotherapy resistance in tumors. Across the study: For four cycles from cycle 1 day 1, patients took 300 mg oral aspirin daily.

Documented time point: before trial treatment. Primers targeting TRAV and TRBV primed first-strand cDNA, covering alpha and beta chains. TCRs underwent 20 PCR cycles of amplification with a constant-region primer and V-primer adapter. Following isolation, mRNA was amplified via in vitro transcription. TCRdb recomputed calls from the reads with MiXCR, one row per CDR3 protein. The sample has 35,000 to 50,000 distinct CDR3 sequences; 25% to 40% are singletons. Germline lookup yields CDR1 LNHDA and CDR2 SQIVND (reference sequence). This CDR3 contains 14 residues. The ends lost 1 base at V and 2 bases at J; junction bases unmatched: 0. This clonotype has a handful of counts.

The material sequenced was PBMCs, taken before treatment. The receptor comes from a male donor with gallbladder cancer. The chain recombines TRBV19 with TRBJ2-5; TRBD2 aligns across 8 bases. The chain's CDR3 is CASSIAGGQETQYF. CDR3 coding DNA: TGTGCCAGTAGTATAGCGGGGGGGCAAGAGACCCAGTACTTC. The complete variable domain, with remaining parts taken from reference TRBV19 and TRBJ2-5, reads DGGITQSPKYLFRKEGQNVTLSCEQNLNHDAMYWYRQDPGQGLRLIYYSQIVNDFQKGDIAEGYSVSREKKESFPLTVTSAQKNPTAFYLCASSIAGGQETQYFGPGTRLLVL.